A single sample is the source of the 15 T cell receptor beta chains below, sequenced in a study of shared clonotypes between healthy human individuals. The table came from immunoSEQ multiplex PCR; TCRdb's copy has only in-frame clones and leaves some out. The data contain some 470,000 clones, about three quarters of them singletons. Specimen: PBMCs. The receptors stem from a woman in her 40s in good health. Some clones in this sample may be carry-over from other donors' samples.

The CDR3, as DNA: TGTGCGGCTGTCTTTGGAGGCTCCTACGAGCAGTACTTC. This sequence encodes CAAVFGGSYEQYF. This chain connects TRBV6-1 to TRBJ2-7, with a tentative D call TRBD2 (5 bases). The germline CDR1 and CDR2 sequences are MNHNS and SASEGT. The CDR3 loop spans 13 amino acids.

This chain links TRBV2 with TRBJ2-7; 7 bases fit TRBD1. The CDR3 contains 14 residues. CDR1 is SNHLY and CDR2 is FYNNEI in the germline V gene. The junction had 9 bases not matched to a gene; V was cut back by 6 bases and J by 4 bases. This chain's CDR3 is CASRRGTEDYEQYF. The CDR3 nucleotides are TGTGCCAGCAGAAGAGGGACAGAAGATTACGAGCAGTACTTC.

This clone was picked up a small number of times. With a far larger clone one base away, a read error is the likely cause. Distinct nucleotide sequences in the sample also encode this CDR3. The rearrangement links TRBV5-1 to TRBJ2-2; D is unresolved. Germline lookup yields CDR1 SGHRS and CDR2 YFSETQ. The CDR3 spans 14 residues. V was cut by 4 bases and J by 8 bases, with 15 bases left in between. CDR3 coding DNA: TGCGCCAGCAGCCCCTTTGGCGGTGGTGGGGAGCTGTTTTTT. Protein sequence: CASSPFGGGGELFF.

V and J are TRBV7-2 and TRBJ1-2; 9 nucleotides agree with TRBD1. In germline, CDR1 is SGHTA, CDR2 FQGNSA. The CDR3 is made up of 14 amino acids. After removal of 4 bases from V and 5 bases from J, the junction contained 5 bases not matched to a gene. Here the CDR3 DNA reads TGTGCCAGCAGCTACCACAGGGGGCCTTATGGCTACACCTTC. It encodes CASSYHRGPYGYTF.

This clone appeared a few times. The chain employs TRBV2 and TRBJ2-2; D remains unclear. V lost 0 bases and J lost 6, with 5 bases in between. The CDR3 extends over 13 amino acids. Germline-derived CDR1 and CDR2 are SNHLY and FYNNEI. The DNA for the CDR3 is TGTGCCAGCAGTGAAGCTTGGTCCGGGGAGCTGTTTTTT. It codes for CASSEAWSGELFF.

This sequence joins TRBV7-9 and TRBJ2-5, with TRBD2 matching over 9 bases. The CDR3 runs to 14 residues. Germline lookup yields CDR1 SEHNR and CDR2 FQNEAQ (reference sequence). Germline trimming cut 9 bases from V and 4 bases from J; bases unmatched to any gene: 9. CDR3 in amino acids: CASTTSGAGETQYF. CDR3 coding DNA: TGTGCCAGTACGACTAGCGGAGCGGGAGAGACCCAGTACTTC.

The chain carries TRBV27 and TRBJ1-1, with a tentative D call TRBD1 (5 bases). Trimming removed 4 bases from V and 12 bases from J, with 21 bases in between. Per germline, CDR1 MNHEY and CDR2 SMNVEV (reference sequence). The CDR3 extends over 14 amino acids. The CDR3 DNA is TGTGCCAGCAGTTACAACGAAGTTTCCGGGGGGACTTTCTTT. Residues: CASSYNEVSGGTFF.

The rearrangement joins TRBV6-1 to TRBJ2-7; D possibly corresponds to TRBD2 (5 bases). From germline, CDR1 is MNHNS and CDR2 SASEGT. The length of the CDR3 is 14 residues. V was clipped by 7 bases and J by 0 bases, with 13 bases between them. CDR3 DNA: TGTGCCAGCACGGGGAGCCTTAGCTCCTACGAGCAGTACTTC. It yields the protein CASTGSLSSYEQYF.

This clone appeared a few times. This chain connects TRBV6-6 to TRBJ2-7; 11 nucleotides line up with TRBD2. V lost 0 bases and J lost 4; bases outside the gene matches: 5. This CDR3 has 16 amino acids. CDR1 MNHNY and CDR2 SVGAGI come from the germline V gene (reference sequence). The CDR3 bases are TGTGCCAGCAGTTACTCTCGGGCTAGCGGGAGGTACGAGCAGTACTTC. This gives the protein CASSYSRASGRYEQYF.

As to this clone: This likely reflects a read error, since a far larger clone is one base away. The rearrangement uses TRBV9 and TRBJ2-2; no firm D call. The V end lost 6 bases, the J end lost 6 bases, and 18 bases lay between the germline ends. The germline V gene encodes CDR1 SGDLS and CDR2 YYNGEE. The CDR3 extends over 15 amino acids. CDR3 coding DNA: TGTGCCAGCACCATCCGGATAGCAGGCGCCGGGGAGCTGTTTTTT. Its protein is CASTIRIAGAGELFF.

With regard to this clone: Distinct nucleotide sequences in the sample also encode this CDR3. The rearrangement uses TRBV9 and TRBJ1-1; 7 bases are shared with TRBD1. Germline V CDR1 and CDR2: SGDLS, YYNGEE. Trimming took 2 bases from V and 1 from J; bases not matched to a gene: 2. The CDR3 has 14 residues. The CDR3 loop reads CASSVGQPNTEAFF. DNA of the CDR3: TGTGCCAGCAGCGTGGGACAGCCGAACACTGAAGCTTTCTTT.

This chain links TRBV7-3 with TRBJ2-1; D is undetermined. Germline V CDR1 and CDR2: SGHTA, FQGTGA. Trimming left V 0 bases short and J 1 base short, with 7 bases between. The CDR3 covers 15 residues. In DNA form, the CDR3 reads TGTGCCAGCAGCTTAACGTTAGGTTCCTACAATGAGCAGTTCTTC. This gives the protein CASSLTLGSYNEQFF.

This chain uses TRBV25-1 with TRBJ2-7; perhaps TRBD1 as D (5 bases). The germline CDR1 and CDR2 sequences are MGHDK and SYGVNS. This CDR3 has 13 amino acids. V dropped 7 bases and J dropped 2 bases, with 12 bases sitting between them. The CDR3 nucleotides read TGTGCCAGCAAGGAGACAGAGACCTACGAGCAGTACTTC. Protein sequence: CASKETETYEQYF.

This clone was detected only once. Here the CDR3 DNA reads TGCAGCGTTTGGGACAGGAGCACAGATACGCAGTATTTT. Protein: CSVWDRSTDTQYF. The V and J genes are TRBV29-1 and TRBJ2-3, with 8 nucleotides matching TRBD1. With V trimmed by 5 bases and J by 0 bases, 1 base remained unmatched. This CDR3 contains 13 residues. The germline CDR1 and CDR2 sequences are SQVTM and ANQGSEA.

This clone was observed at least ten times. The chain employs TRBV11-2 and TRBJ2-2, with TRBD2 matching 9 bases. The CDR3 extends over 16 amino acids. Germline lookup yields CDR1 SGHAT and CDR2 FQNNGV. The V segment lost 3 bases and the J segment 2 bases; nucleotides outside the gene matches: 4. The CDR3 region is CASSLVSGSNTGELFF. CDR3 bases: TGTGCCAGCAGCTTGGTTAGCGGGAGTAACACCGGGGAGCTGTTTTTT.